The 5 T cell receptor beta chains below were found in one sample sequenced in a study of blood T cell repertoires in COVID-19. TCRdb's copy holds only in-frame clones and misses some; the assay was immunoSEQ multiplex PCR. The sample lists under 200,000 clones, about 87% occurring once. Input material: peripheral blood. All receptors come from a man aged 18 to 30 with active or convalescent COVID-19.

V and J are TRBV12-3 or TRBV12-4 and TRBJ1-1; D is unresolved. Trimming removed 8 bases at V and 2 bases at J, with 6 bases between. The length of the CDR3 is 11 residues. The CDR3 DNA reads TGTGCCAGCCTAGAAAACACTGAAGCTTTCTTT. This gives the protein CASLENTEAFF.

The V call is TRBV28, the J call TRBJ2-2; tentatively, D is TRBD2 (6 bases). CDR1 and CDR2 from the germline V gene are MDHEN and SYDVKM. V was pared by 6 bases and J by 2 bases, with 13 bases between. This CDR3 contains 15 residues. The CDR3 protein is CASSTIGRNTGELFF. Written as DNA, the CDR3 is TGTGCCAGCAGCACAATCGGGAGAAACACCGGGGAGCTGTTTTTT.

This clone was picked up a small number of times. The rearrangement uses TRBV29-1 and TRBJ2-1; no reliable D call. V lost 8 bases and J 2 bases, leaving 10 bases between the germline ends. Germline CDR1 and CDR2: SQVTM and ANQGSEA. The CDR3 consists of 12 residues. CDR3 sequence: CSTGAPYNEQFF. The CDR3 nucleotides are TGCAGCACCGGAGCCCCCTACAATGAGCAGTTCTTC.

V and J are TRBV4-3 and TRBJ2-1; D is undetermined. With 0 bases removed from V and 7 bases from J, the gap between germline ends came to 7 bases. Germline V gene lookup returns CDR1 LGHNA and CDR2 YSLEER. The CDR3 consists of 13 residues. The CDR3 protein is CASSQDLRNEQFF. The CDR3 DNA is TGCGCCAGCAGCCAAGATCTTAGAAATGAGCAGTTCTTC.

The J gene is TRBJ1-1, the V gene TRBV7-3; D remains unclear. Germline V gives CDR1 SGHTA, CDR2 FQGTGA. CDR3 size: 12 residues. V lost 0 bases to trimming and J lost 5 bases, with 4 bases between them. The CDR3 region has the DNA TGTGCCAGCAGCTTAACCGAGACTGAAGCTTTCTTT. This sequence encodes CASSLTETEAFF.